These 16 T cell receptor beta chains were all obtained from the same sample, sequenced in a study of post-analysis software for immune sequencing data. Sequencing libraries made from TCR beta cDNA carried unique molecular identifiers. In TCRdb, the PCR reads were re-called with MiXCR into one record per CDR3 protein. The data hold under 900,000 distinct CDR3 sequences, with roughly 50% observed a single time. Regarding the study as a whole: Several TRBV segments were more frequent in patients than controls; TRBV5-6, TRBV5-1 and TRBV20-1 belonged to this group.

Their antigens are not known. The sequencing sample was made of blood. The receptors shown here come from a girl under 18 with multiple sclerosis.

V gene TRBV29-1 combines with J gene TRBJ2-1; TRBD2 matches at 11 bases. In germline, CDR1 is SQVTM, CDR2 ANQGSEA. This CDR3 is 15 amino acids long. With V trimmed by 5 bases and J by 6 bases, 9 bases remained unmatched. In nucleotides, the CDR3 is TGCAGCGTTTCTTTAGCGGGGGGGCCACGCAATGAGCAGTTCTTC. It codes for CSVSLAGGPRNEQFF.

V usage is TRBV29-1 and J usage is TRBJ1-2; 7 nucleotides agree with TRBD1. Germline V gene data show CDR1 as SQVTM and CDR2 as ANQGSEA. The CDR3 runs to 16 residues. V trimming: 1 base; J trimming: 0 bases; junction bases outside the gene matches: 8. The CDR3 nucleotides are TGCAGCGTTGAAGTCCCCCCCAGGGGGGCTAACTATGGCTACACCTTC. This codes for CSVEVPPRGANYGYTF.

This clonotype was seen a handful of times. The chain recombines TRBV10-3 with TRBJ1-2; D unresolved. Trimming removed 0 bases at V and 4 bases at J, with 15 bases between. The length of the CDR3 is 16 residues. Germline V lookup: CDR1 ENHRY, CDR2 SYGVKD. The CDR3 spells CAISESVRVSTYGYTF. The DNA for the CDR3 is TGTGCCATCAGTGAGTCGGTAAGGGTTTCGACCTATGGCTACACCTTC.

This chain joins TRBV20-1 and TRBJ2-3; D perhaps matches TRBD2 (6 bases). The germline gives CDR1 DFQATT, CDR2 SNEGSKA (reference sequence). The CDR3 runs 14 residues. Trimming cost V 4 bases and J 0 bases, with 11 bases left between them. CDR3 bases: TGCAGTGCTATCACGGGACTGAGCACAGATACGCAGTATTTT. Protein: CSAITGLSTDTQYF.

This clonotype was observed a single time. The genes are TRBV7-3 and TRBJ1-2; the D gene is possibly TRBD1 (5 bases). CDR3 size: 13 residues. From germline, CDR1 is SGHTA and CDR2 FQGTGA. The V and J ends lost 5 bases and 7 bases respectively, with 14 bases between them. The CDR3 DNA reads as TGTGCCAGCAGCGAAAGGGGCGTAAGTGGCTACACCTTC. Its translation: CASSERGVSGYTF.

With regard to this clonotype: One junction end does not reproduce the germline sequence, and a read error may be involved. The chain has TRBV12-5 and TRBJ2-7; tentatively, D is TRBD2 (5 bases). The germline V gene has CDR1 LGHNT and CDR2 FRNRAP. This CDR3 contains 13 residues. CDR3 coding DNA: TGTACTAGTGGTTTTAAGGTCGAAAACGAGCAGTACTTC. Its protein is CTSGFKVENEQYF.

This clonotype was observed a few times. The V and J genes are TRBV12-3 or TRBV12-4 and TRBJ2-7, with 10 positions matching TRBD2. This CDR3 is 14 amino acids long. V shed 5 bases, J shed 6 bases, and the junction held 7 bases outside the gene matches. DNA of the CDR3: TGTGCCAGCAGTCCAGCGGGAGGGCCGGTCGAGCAGTACTTC. This codes for CASSPAGGPVEQYF.

The CDR3 protein is CASSQENPVGDTQYF. CDR3 sequence (DNA): TGCGCCAGCAGCCAAGAAAACCCGGTGGGAGATACGCAGTATTTT. V usage is TRBV4-1 and J usage is TRBJ2-3; no firm D call. Germline V CDR1 and CDR2: MGHRA, YSYEKL. V lost 0 bases, J lost 5 bases, and 12 bases lay in between. The CDR3 runs 15 residues.

The gene calls are TRBV11-3 and TRBJ1-2, with TRBD1 as a possible D gene (5 bases). The V end lost 5 bases, the J end lost 7 bases, and 23 bases lay between the germline ends. This CDR3 region has 16 residues. CDR1 is SGHNT and CDR2 is YENEEA in the germline V gene. The CDR3 loop is CASSLGGPGTDTGYTF. The CDR3 DNA is TGTGCCAGCAGCCTCGGGGGTCCAGGGACGGATACTGGCTACACCTTC.

V gene TRBV20-1 combines with J gene TRBJ1-5, with D unclear. Germline V CDR1 and CDR2: DFQATT, SNEGSKA (reference sequence). Trimming pared 4 bases from V and 10 bases from J, leaving 17 bases between. This CDR3 has 13 amino acids. The chain's CDR3 is CSATDSRKEPQHF. For the CDR3, the DNA is TGCAGTGCTACCGATTCCCGGAAGGAACCCCAGCATTTT.

This rearrangement joins TRBV20-1 to TRBJ1-2, with D possibly matching TRBD1 (6 bases). CDR1 is DFQATT, CDR2 SNEGSKA, per germline (reference sequence). The CDR3 spans 15 residues. V was trimmed by 4 bases and J by 4 bases, leaving 19 bases between them. DNA of the CDR3: TGCAGTGCTAAAGGAGGCCGGGGGCAGGGCTATGGCTACACCTTC. This codes for CSAKGGRGQGYGYTF.

The chain links TRBV7-9 to TRBJ2-1, with TRBD2 matching 8 bases. Trimming at V came to 2 bases and at J to 2 bases, leaving 5 bases not matched to a gene. The CDR3 has 16 residues. Looked up from germline, CDR1 is SEHNR and CDR2 is FQNEAQ (reference sequence). CDR3 sequence reads: CASSLPGLEAYNEQFF. CDR3 in DNA: TGTGCCAGCAGCTTACCGGGACTAGAGGCCTACAATGAGCAGTTCTTC.

V gene TRBV7-2 combines with J gene TRBJ1-4, with 8 bases lining up with TRBD1. With V trimmed by 5 bases and J by 7 bases, 9 bases remained unmatched. Germline CDR1 SGHTA, CDR2 FQGNSA. The CDR3 contains 15 residues. CDR3 in amino acids: CASSLAGGGGEKLFF. Here the CDR3 DNA reads TGTGCCAGCAGCCTCGCAGGGGGCGGGGGTGAAAAACTGTTTTTT.

On this clonotype: Relative to the germline gene, one junction end is altered; a read error may explain this. The genes are TRBV29-1 and TRBJ1-2; D is undetermined. The CDR3 is made up of 14 amino acids. Germline-derived CDR1 and CDR2 are SQVTM and ANQGSEA. CDR3 residues: CSAEYLGRLHGYTF. In DNA, the CDR3 is TGCAGCGCTGAATATCTGGGGAGGTTACATGGCTACACCTTC.

The gene calls are TRBV5-5 and TRBJ2-1; D gene ambiguous. The germline V and J ends were trimmed by 0 bases and 9 bases, with 10 bases remaining between them. Germline-derived CDR1 and CDR2 are SGHKS and YYEKEE (reference sequence). The CDR3 sequence is 13 residues long. The CDR3 DNA sequence: TGTGCCAGCAGCTTGGCCTCGGCTTCTGAGCAGTTCTTC. Translating gives CASSLASASEQFF.

The chain joins TRBV12-3 or TRBV12-4 to TRBJ1-1, with 10 positions matching TRBD1. CDR3 size: 15 residues. V gave up 5 bases and J gave up 3 bases; unmatched junction bases: 6. CDR3 amino acids: CASSPWTGGDTEAFF. CDR3 DNA sequence: TGTGCCAGCAGTCCATGGACAGGGGGTGACACTGAAGCTTTCTTT.